Each of the 30 T cell receptor beta chains below was sequenced from the same sample in a study of Graves' ophthalmopathy and Graves' hyperthyroidism. As the template, RNA transcripts were used to amplify TCR beta CDR3 regions. In the first round, RT-PCR was carried out with HTBI primers, and a multiplex PCR formed the second round. Via MiXCR, TCRdb re-called the multiplex PCR reads, giving one row per CDR3 protein. The sample shows about 380,000 distinct CDR3 sequences, 15% of them seen only once. Input material: peripheral blood. The receptors come from a woman aged 18-35 years with stable Graves' hyperthyroidism.

This clonotype was detected only a few times. This chain links TRBV29-1 with TRBJ2-3; D ambiguous. CDR1 SQVTM and CDR2 ANQGSEA come from the germline V gene. The CDR3 is 14 amino acids. Trimming took off 3 bases at V and 8 bases at J, with 18 bases between the two ends. CDR3 DNA sequence: TGCAGCGTTGACCCCGTGACAAGTTCGGCTACGCAGTATTTT. Its protein product is CSVDPVTSSATQYF.

At least ten counts were recorded for this clonotype. The chain employs TRBV11-2 and TRBJ1-1; 7 bases align to TRBD1. CDR1 SGHAT and CDR2 FQNNGV come from the germline V gene. The CDR3 extends over 15 amino acids. V shed 8 bases and J 1 base; nucleotides not matched to a gene: 10. The DNA for the CDR3 is TGTGCCAGCGGCGACAAGGGGGCTGGGAACACTGAAGCTTTCTTT. Its protein is CASGDKGAGNTEAFF.

This clonotype was found many times. The V call is TRBV27, the J call TRBJ1-2, with a tentative D call TRBD1 (5 bases). CDR1 and CDR2 (germline): MNHEY, SMNVEV (reference sequence). The V end was cut by 6 bases, the J end by 2 bases, with 10 bases between. The CDR3 runs 13 residues. The CDR3 sequence: CASRPTENYGYTF. As DNA, the CDR3 is TGTGCCAGCAGACCGACAGAGAACTATGGCTACACCTTC.

This clonotype was observed many times. This rearrangement joins TRBV9 to TRBJ1-1; no clear D. Trimming took 0 bases from V and 6 from J, leaving 9 bases between them. There are 13 residues in the CDR3. Looked up from germline, CDR1 is SGDLS and CDR2 is YYNGEE. CDR3 residues: CASSVVGSPEAFF. The CDR3 DNA sequence: TGTGCCAGCAGCGTAGTAGGTTCCCCTGAAGCTTTCTTT. Filled out from reference TRBV9 and TRBJ1-1, the complete variable domain reads DSGVTQTPKHLITATGQRVTLRCSPRSGDLSVYWYQQSLDQGLQFLIQYYNGEERAKGNILERFSAQQFPDLHSELNLSSLELGDSALYFCASSVVGSPEAFFGQGTRLTVV.

This clonotype showed up many times. The chain employs TRBV6-5 and TRBJ2-7, with 7 positions matching TRBD2. The CDR3 contains 14 residues. The germline CDR1 and CDR2 sequences are MNHEY and SVGAGI. Germline trimming cut 2 bases from V and 1 base from J; bases unmatched to any gene: 2. This CDR3 is CASSYLAVSYEQYF. CDR3 sequence (DNA): TGTGCCAGCAGTTACCTAGCGGTTTCCTACGAGCAGTACTTC.

J is TRBJ1-5 and V is TRBV30; D gene uncertain. This CDR3 is 18 amino acids long. The V gene's germline CDR1 is GTSNPN and CDR2 SVGIG (reference sequence). V was pared by 2 bases and J by 0 bases, with 20 bases between. The CDR3 loop is CAWSLERDFPLSNQPQHF. CDR3 nucleotides: TGTGCCTGGAGTCTTGAAAGGGATTTCCCCCTTAGCAATCAGCCCCAGCATTTT.

This clonotype was seen at least ten times. The chain carries TRBV18 and TRBJ1-5; TRBD1 aligns across 9 bases. Per germline, CDR1 KGHSH and CDR2 LQKENI. The ends lost 6 bases at V and 0 bases at J; junction bases unmatched: 3. This CDR3 is built from 15 residues. The CDR3 region is CASSPDRGSNQPQHF. CDR3 DNA sequence: TGTGCCAGCTCCCCGGACAGGGGTAGCAATCAGCCCCAGCATTTT.

There are a few counts of this clonotype. The chain carries TRBV27 and TRBJ2-7, with D perhaps being TRBD1 or TRBD2 (5 bases each). Trimming took 4 bases from V and 0 from J, leaving 16 bases between them. CDR3 length equals 16 residues. Germline V gene sequence: CDR1 MNHEY, CDR2 SMNVEV (reference sequence). The CDR3 spells CASSSPTTGRSYEQYF. The DNA for the CDR3 is TGTGCCAGCAGTTCCCCCACGACGGGGCGCTCCTACGAGCAGTACTTC.

This clonotype came up many times. This sequence joins TRBV19 and TRBJ1-1; TRBD1 is a possible D gene (5 bases). V was cut by 9 bases and J by 4 bases, with 15 bases left in between. This CDR3 is built from 13 residues. From germline, CDR1 is LNHDA and CDR2 SQIVND (reference sequence). CDR3 DNA sequence: TGTGCCAGCTCAGGGATTGGAGTCACTGAAGCTTTCTTT. Translated: CASSGIGVTEAFF.

In its sample, this clonotype was seen many times. The V and J genes are TRBV10-3 and TRBJ2-5; weak D call: TRBD2 (7 bases). Germline-derived CDR1 and CDR2 are ENHRY and SYGVKD. The CDR3 totals 13 residues. Trimming shortened V by 8 bases and J by 5 bases, and 15 bases separated the two germline ends. The CDR3 spells CAISRGLDETQYF. CDR3 DNA: TGTGCCATCTCGCGGGGGCTCGATGAGACCCAGTACTTC.

This clonotype has at least ten counts. The J gene is TRBJ2-7, the V gene TRBV5-1, with D tentatively TRBD1 (6 bases). The V end lost 3 bases, the J end lost 3 bases, and 19 bases lay between the germline ends. The CDR3 is 16 residues long. Germline CDR1 is SGHRS and CDR2 is YFSETQ. This CDR3 is CASSSFVGARYYEQYF. In DNA form, the CDR3 reads TGCGCCAGCAGCTCTTTCGTGGGGGCGCGGTACTACGAGCAGTACTTC.

As DNA, the CDR3 is TGTGCCAGCAGCTTGGACCGGGGGAGCGAGCAGTACTTC. It specifies CASSLDRGSEQYF. The rearrangement uses TRBV2 and TRBJ2-7, with D possibly being TRBD2 (6 bases). V lost 6 bases and J lost 6, with 15 bases in between. In germline, CDR1 is SNHLY, CDR2 FYNNEI. This CDR3 is 13 amino acids long.

This clonotype was found many times. The J gene is TRBJ2-2, the V gene TRBV12-3 or TRBV12-4; 10 nucleotides line up with TRBD1. The CDR3 runs to 15 residues. Trimming at V came to 5 bases and at J to 3 bases, leaving 3 bases not matched to a gene. CDR3 DNA: TGTGCCAGCAGTCCGGGGACAGGGGACACCGGGGAGCTGTTTTTT. Its translation: CASSPGTGDTGELFF.

This clonotype was counted ten times or more. This chain uses TRBV29-1 with TRBJ1-2, with 7 bases lining up with TRBD1. Germline values: CDR1 SQVTM, CDR2 ANQGSEA. The length of the CDR3 is 11 residues. The V segment lost 4 bases and the J segment 6 bases; nucleotides outside the gene matches: 2. The chain's CDR3 is CSVGDSDGYTF. CDR3 in DNA: TGCAGCGTTGGGGACAGCGATGGCTACACCTTC.

This clonotype was found many times. The gene calls are TRBV6-1 and TRBJ1-5; weak D call: TRBD1 (6 bases). Trimming shortened V by 6 bases and J by 4 bases, and 10 bases separated the two germline ends. Germline V CDR1 and CDR2: MNHNS, SASEGT. The CDR3 loop spans 13 amino acids. The CDR3 nucleotides are TGTGCCAGCAGGTTTACAGGGAATCAGCCCCAGCATTTT. Protein sequence: CASRFTGNQPQHF.

This clonotype was observed at least ten times. This rearrangement joins TRBV6-5 to TRBJ2-7, with D maybe TRBD2 (6 bases). Germline CDR1 reads MNHEY; CDR2 reads SVGAGI. The CDR3 covers 14 residues. Trimming left V 3 bases short and J 2 bases short, with 11 bases between. The CDR3 coding sequence is TGTGCCAGCAGTTATATGGAGGGACCCTACGAGCAGTACTTC. This gives the protein CASSYMEGPYEQYF.

This clonotype showed up just a few times. CDR3 amino acids: CASNPGSSGGNTGELFF. The DNA for the CDR3 is TGTGCCAGCAACCCCGGGTCTAGCGGGGGGAACACCGGGGAGCTGTTTTTT. The chain couples TRBV12-3 or TRBV12-4 to TRBJ2-2; 10 positions agree with TRBD2. Trimming at V came to 7 bases and at J to 1 base, leaving 9 bases not matched to a gene. The CDR3 is made up of 17 amino acids.

The rearrangement uses TRBV6-5 and TRBJ1-5; D unresolved. Germline CDR1 reads MNHEY; CDR2 reads SVGAGI. Trimming took off 4 bases at V and 4 bases at J, with 8 bases between the two ends. The CDR3 runs 13 residues. CDR3: CASSSGNNQPQHF. CDR3 sequence (DNA): TGTGCCAGCAGTTCGGGGAATAATCAGCCCCAGCATTTT.

As to this clonotype: No conserved phenylalanine or tryptophan ends this CDR3, so it is likely a read error. No DNA is shown, since the ends of the CDR3 on it are uncertain; the CDR3 is the one TCRdb lists. This chain joins TRBV19 and TRBJ1-2; the table calls TRBD1, which could not be checked here. The CDR3 length is 15 residues, termini included. Germline V gene sequence: CDR1 LNHDA, CDR2 SQIVND (reference sequence). This CDR3 is CASSILRAVNYGCTY.

Many counts were recorded for this clonotype. V and J are TRBV11-1 and TRBJ1-2; no firm D call. The CDR3 is 17 residues long. Trimming pared 1 base from V and 6 bases from J, leaving 21 bases between. From germline, CDR1 is SGHAT and CDR2 FQDESV (reference sequence). CDR3 amino acids: CASSLEPGRLDRDGYTF. As DNA, the CDR3 is TGTGCCAGCAGCTTAGAACCAGGCAGGTTGGATAGGGATGGCTACACCTTC.

This clonotype was seen many times. The chain is built from TRBV6-1 and TRBJ2-4; 10 nucleotides agree with TRBD1. The CDR3 contains 16 residues. V dropped 1 base and J dropped 3; count of bases not matched to a gene: 3. CDR1 MNHNS and CDR2 SASEGT come from the germline V gene. CDR3 nucleotides: TGTGCCAGCAGTGAAGGACAGGGGGCCGTCAAAAACATTCAGTACTTC. This gives the protein CASSEGQGAVKNIQYF.

Ten or more counts support this clonotype. This chain joins TRBV12-3 or TRBV12-4 and TRBJ1-5; D unresolved. The ends were cut back, 6 bases at V and 9 bases at J, with 21 bases in the middle. The CDR3 contains 15 residues. The CDR3: CASSPRTGSKRPQHF. In nucleotides, the CDR3 is TGTGCCAGCAGCCCTAGGACCGGATCTAAGCGGCCCCAGCATTTT.

This clonotype was seen at least ten times. The CDR3 protein is CASQDGIMNTEAFF. In DNA, the CDR3 is TGTGCCAGCCAGGACGGTATCATGAACACTGAAGCTTTCTTT. The rearrangement links TRBV27 to TRBJ1-1; D gene ambiguous. This CDR3 is 14 amino acids long. Germline CDR1 MNHEY, CDR2 SMNVEV (reference sequence). Trimming removed 8 bases at V and 0 bases at J, with 13 bases between.

This clonotype came up many times. The gene calls are TRBV29-1 and TRBJ2-5; TRBD1 or TRBD2 may be the D gene (6 bases each). V lost 5 bases to trimming and J lost 2 bases, with 15 bases between them. The germline CDR1 and CDR2 sequences are SQVTM and ANQGSEA. The CDR3 length is 14 residues. The CDR3 nucleotides read TGCAGCGTTTTTGACAGGAGGGCACAAGAGACCCAGTACTTC. Translating gives CSVFDRRAQETQYF.

The table lists this clonotype with many counts. The gene calls are TRBV11-3 and TRBJ1-2; D is undetermined. The ends were cut back, 1 base at V and 6 bases at J, with 18 bases in the middle. The CDR3 extends over 16 amino acids. Germline CDR1 SGHNT, CDR2 YENEEA. The CDR3 DNA reads TGTGCCAGCAGCTTAGGTTATCGAGGTGACGTGGATGGCTACACCTTC. Translation: CASSLGYRGDVDGYTF. The entire variable domain, with the rest obtained from reference TRBV11-3 and TRBJ1-2, is as follows: EAGVVQSPRYKIIEKKQPVAFWCNPISGHNTLYWYLQNLGQGPELLIRYENEEAVDDSQLPKDRFSAERLKGVDSTLKIQPAELGDSAVYLCASSLGYRGDVDGYTFGSGTRLTVV.

This clonotype was recorded at least ten times. This chain connects TRBV7-2 to TRBJ1-2; 8 bases fit TRBD1. Germline V CDR1 and CDR2: SGHTA, FQGNSA. The trim removed 8 bases at V and 4 bases at J, leaving 9 bases unmatched. The CDR3 is made up of 14 amino acids. The CDR3 is CASGGQAALYGYTF. In nucleotides, the CDR3 is TGTGCCAGCGGGGGACAGGCAGCCCTCTATGGCTACACCTTC.

The chain recombines TRBV3-1 with TRBJ1-6, with 8 positions matching TRBD1. The CDR3 spans 16 residues. V gave up 1 base and J gave up 7 bases; unmatched junction bases: 6. The germline CDR1 and CDR2 sequences are LGHDT and YNNKEL (reference sequence). CDR3 nucleotides: TGTGCCAGCAGCCAAGGGTCAGGACAGGGAAATTCACCCCTCCACTTT. As protein: CASSQGSGQGNSPLHF.

With regard to this clonotype: A read error may explain this, as a much larger clone is one base away. V gene TRBV19 combines with J gene TRBJ1-5, with D uncertain. The CDR3 has 14 amino acids. Germline V lookup: CDR1 LNHDA, CDR2 SQIVND (reference sequence). The DNA of the CDR3 is TGTGTCAGTAGCCCGATGGGTAGGAATCAGCCCCAGCATTTT. Amino acid sequence: CVSSPMGRNQPQHF.

This clonotype was seen repeatedly, ten times or more. The genes are TRBV7-2 and TRBJ2-7; the D is unclear. Per germline, CDR1 SGHTA and CDR2 FQGNSA. V lost 1 base to trimming and J lost 6 bases, with 10 bases between them. The length of the CDR3 is 13 residues. The DNA of the CDR3 is TGTGCCAGCAGCTTAGGAGGTAGGGCCGAGCAGTACTTC. Its protein is CASSLGGRAEQYF.

The rearrangement joins TRBV6-2 or TRBV6-3 to TRBJ2-7, with 7 bases that match TRBD2. V shed 6 bases and J 4 bases; nucleotides not matched to a gene: 9. Germline assignment: CDR1 MNHEY and CDR2 SVGEGT. This CDR3 comprises 14 residues. In nucleotides, the CDR3 is TGTGCCAGCAGCAAGCAGGCTAGCGGATACGAGCAGTACTTC. Translating it yields CASSKQASGYEQYF.